This passage covers 10 T cell receptor beta chains from one sample sequenced in a study of blood T cell repertoires in COVID-19. Only in-frame clones appear in the TCRdb table, and some are missing; sequencing was by immunoSEQ multiplex PCR. The sample has approximately 65,000 clones; approximately 93% are singletons. The material sequenced was peripheral blood. These TCRs come from a man between 65 and 85 years old with active COVID-19.

The rearrangement joins TRBV7-2 to TRBJ1-1; D is possibly TRBD1 (6 bases). Germline lookup yields CDR1 SGHTA and CDR2 FQGNSA. Trimming removed 5 bases at V and 4 bases at J, with 14 bases between. This CDR3 has 14 amino acids. The CDR3 DNA follows: TGTGCCAGCAGCATCCAACAGGGTGGCACTGAAGCTTTCTTT. It encodes CASSIQQGGTEAFF. The full variable domain, its missing parts supplied by reference TRBV7-2 and TRBJ1-1, is GAGVSQSPSNKVTEKGKDVELRCDPISGHTALYWYRQSLGQGLEFLIYFQGNSAPDKSGLPSDRFSAERTGGSVSTLTIQRTQQEDSAVYLCASSIQQGGTEAFFGQGTRLTVV.

The chain carries TRBV4-1 and TRBJ1-1, with 9 bases aligning to TRBD1. The CDR3 spans 14 residues. The germline V gene has CDR1 MGHRA and CDR2 YSYEKL. J was trimmed by 4 bases and V by 7 bases; bases with no gene match: 7. CDR3 amino acids: CASTLDRGGTEAFF. The CDR3 DNA sequence: TGCGCCAGCACCCTGGACAGGGGCGGCACTGAAGCTTTCTTT.

This clone showed up just once. The V and J genes are TRBV14 and TRBJ2-3, with 8 nucleotides matching TRBD1. Per germline, CDR1 SGHDN and CDR2 FVKESK. The length of the CDR3 is 15 residues. With V trimmed by 8 bases and J by 2 bases, 9 bases remained unmatched. Here the CDR3 reads CASGTQGGNTDTQYF. CDR3 bases: TGTGCCAGCGGAACACAGGGGGGTAACACAGATACGCAGTATTTT.

CDR3 sequence reads: CASSKQAFRCTDTQYF. CDR3 sequence (DNA): TGTGCCAGCAGCAAACAGGCTTTTCGTTGCACAGATACGCAGTATTTT. The J gene is TRBJ2-3, the V gene TRBV21-1; the table's D call, TRBD1, was not checked against the DNA. TRBV21-1 is a pseudogene segment. This CDR3 comprises 16 residues.

The chain employs TRBV3-1 (or the pseudogene TRBV3-2) and TRBJ2-3; 8 bases are shared with TRBD2. Trimming removed 4 bases from V and 2 bases from J; junction bases left unmatched: 8. CDR3 size: 16 residues. Per the germline V gene, CDR1 is LGHDT and CDR2 is YNNKEL (reference sequence). CDR3 coding DNA: TGTGCCAGCAGCCTGTCAAGCGGGGGCTCCACAGATACGCAGTATTTT. Residues: CASSLSSGGSTDTQYF.

J is TRBJ1-2 and V is TRBV27; possible D gene TRBD1, 5 bases. The CDR3 has 13 residues. Germline V gene sequence: CDR1 MNHEY, CDR2 SMNVEV (reference sequence). V was shortened by 5 bases and J by 5 bases, with 12 bases between the two germline ends. In DNA, the CDR3 is TGTGCCAGCAGTAGGGGTTGGGAATATGGCTACACCTTC. As protein: CASSRGWEYGYTF.

V and J are TRBV6-2 or TRBV6-3 and TRBJ2-7; D remains unclear. V dropped 6 bases and J dropped 2 bases, with 8 bases sitting between them. CDR1 is MNHEY, CDR2 SVGEGT, per germline. This CDR3 region has 12 residues. The CDR3 region has the DNA TGTGCCAGCAGCCGAGTACCCTACGAGCAGTACTTC. Its translation is CASSRVPYEQYF.

The chain recombines TRBV3-1 (or the pseudogene TRBV3-2) with TRBJ2-3; 15 nucleotides align to TRBD2. V shed 0 bases, J shed 3 bases, and the junction held 4 bases outside the gene matches. Germline lookup yields CDR1 LGHDT and CDR2 YNNKEL (reference sequence). This CDR3 contains 18 residues. CDR3 in amino acids: CASSQEWGLAGGTDTQYF. The DNA of the CDR3 is TGTGCCAGCAGCCAAGAATGGGGACTAGCGGGGGGAACAGATACGCAGTATTTT.

This chain uses TRBV5-1 with TRBJ2-7; TRBD1 is a possible D gene (6 bases). This CDR3 has 14 amino acids. The germline CDR1 and CDR2 sequences are SGHRS and YFSETQ. Trimming took off 7 bases at V and 2 bases at J, with 16 bases between the two ends. CDR3: CASQPGQQTYEQYF. The CDR3 DNA reads TGCGCCAGCCAACCGGGACAACAGACCTACGAGCAGTACTTC.

This clone appeared a few times. The chain couples TRBV11-1 to TRBJ2-1; 9 bases are a match to TRBD1. Trimming cost V 0 bases and J 5 bases; bases outside gene matches: 5. CDR1 is SGHAT, CDR2 FQDESV, per germline (reference sequence). CDR3 length: 16 residues. The CDR3 DNA is TGTGCCAGCAGCTTAGCGTTCGGGACAGGGCACAATGAGCAGTTCTTC. Protein sequence: CASSLAFGTGHNEQFF.